The 29 T cell receptor beta chains listed next were all sequenced from one sample in a study of blood T cells in healthy people across ages. The authors ran a second PCR of 7 to 11 cycles using a sample-barcoded 5' primer and a J-beta primer mix. TCRdb processed the 5' RACE reads anew with MiXCR; each CDR3 protein has one entry. Found here are hundreds of thousands of distinct CDR3 sequences, roughly half of them singletons; the top ten hold roughly 13%. The sample comprised blood. The receptors were sampled from a woman aged 80 or older in good health.

This chain connects TRBV12-3 or TRBV12-4 to TRBJ2-1; 8 nucleotides agree with TRBD2. The last part of the DNA fits TRBJ2-7 better; the J call may be wrong. This CDR3 region has 17 residues. The CDR3 sequence: CASSKYTGGGSYNEQYF. For the CDR3, the DNA is TGTGCCAGCAGCAAATATACTGGCGGGGGGTCCTACAATGAGCAGTACTTC.

The chain combines TRBV7-2 with TRBJ2-3; TRBD2 aligns across 12 bases. The CDR3 contains 16 residues. The germline V gene has CDR1 SGHTA and CDR2 FQGNSA. V dropped 5 bases and J dropped 0; count of bases not matched to a gene: 3. This CDR3 is CASSMGLAGSTDTQYF. CDR3 coding DNA: TGTGCCAGCAGCATGGGACTAGCGGGTAGCACAGATACGCAGTATTTT.

The chain is built from TRBV13 and TRBJ2-7; D possibly corresponds to TRBD2 (5 bases). The V gene's germline CDR1 is PRHDT and CDR2 FYEKMQ (reference sequence). The CDR3 is made up of 15 amino acids. Trimming took 5 bases from V and 3 from J, leaving 17 bases between them. CDR3 DNA sequence: TGTGCCAGCAGCCTGTTCAGCGGACGCATCTACGAGCAGTACTTC. It encodes CASSLFSGRIYEQYF.

The gene calls are TRBV28 and TRBJ1-2; D not resolved. CDR1 and CDR2 from the germline V gene are MDHEN and SYDVKM. CDR3 length: 14 amino acids. V lost 6 bases and J lost 1, with 12 bases in between. The chain's CDR3 is CASSPPADNYGYTF. CDR3 DNA sequence: TGTGCCAGCAGCCCCCCGGCGGATAACTATGGCTACACCTTC.

This clonotype was counted at least ten times. The J gene is TRBJ2-1, the V gene TRBV5-1; 7 nucleotides align to TRBD2. Trimming cost V 7 bases and J 1 base; bases outside gene matches: 5. The germline CDR1 and CDR2 sequences are SGHRS and YFSETQ. This CDR3 region has 14 residues. The CDR3 coding sequence is TGCGCCAGCCACGGGGGAGGGTCCTACAATGAGCAGTTCTTC. Residues: CASHGGGSYNEQFF.

This clonotype was detected ten times or more. The V gene is TRBV12-3 or TRBV12-4, the J gene TRBJ1-6, with unresolved D. V was pared by 8 bases and J by 0 bases, with 17 bases between. CDR3 length: 17 amino acids. For the CDR3, the DNA is TGTGCCAGCTCCTGGAGGCCGCCGAGCTCCTATAATTCACCCCTCCACTTT. This translates into CASSWRPPSSYNSPLHF.

The V call is TRBV7-9, the J call TRBJ2-5; D may match TRBD1 or TRBD2 (5 bases each). Germline lookup yields CDR1 SEHNR and CDR2 FQNEAQ (reference sequence). There are 12 residues in the CDR3. V shed 6 bases and J shed 3 bases, with 8 bases lying between them. CDR3 in amino acids: CASRGTKETQYF. In DNA form, the CDR3 reads TGTGCCAGCAGGGGGACGAAAGAGACCCAGTACTTC.

At least ten counts were recorded for this clonotype. The chain employs TRBV5-1 and TRBJ2-1, with D tentatively TRBD1 (6 bases). Germline V gives CDR1 SGHRS, CDR2 YFSETQ. The CDR3 extends over 15 amino acids. The V and J ends lost 1 base and 2 bases respectively, with 10 bases between them. The CDR3 reads CASSLTGQPYNEQFF. The CDR3 DNA follows: TGCGCCAGCAGCTTGACGGGACAACCCTACAATGAGCAGTTCTTC. The complete variable domain, with remaining parts taken from reference TRBV5-1 and TRBJ2-1, reads KAGVTQTPRYLIKTRGQQVTLSCSPISGHRSVSWYQQTPGQGLQFLFEYFSETQRNKGNFPGRFSGRQFSNSRSEMNVSTLELGDSALYLCASSLTGQPYNEQFFGPGTRLTVL.

About this clonotype itself: Possible read error: a much larger clone is one base away. The V gene is TRBV20-1, the J gene TRBJ1-4, with 9 bases fitting TRBD1. This CDR3 region has 13 residues. Germline V gives CDR1 DFQATT, CDR2 SNEGSKA (reference sequence). The V and J ends lost 6 bases and 5 bases, in that order; junction bases with no gene match: 4. The CDR3 coding sequence is TGCAGTGCGGCGGACAGGGGAAATGAAAAACTGTTTTTT. The encoded protein is CSAADRGNEKLFF.

The chain carries TRBV20-1 and TRBJ2-1; D remains ambiguous. Trimming left V 6 bases short and J 8 bases short, with 8 bases between. Germline lookup yields CDR1 DFQATT and CDR2 SNEGSKA (reference sequence). The CDR3 contains 10 residues. The CDR3 bases are TGCAGTGCATCGAGGTATGAGCAGTTCTTC. Residues: CSASRYEQFF.

This chain connects TRBV6-6 to TRBJ2-4, with a tentative D call TRBD2 (6 bases). V was cut by 2 bases and J by 0 bases, with 14 bases left in between. This CDR3 has 17 amino acids. Germline CDR1 MNHNY, CDR2 SVGAGI (reference sequence). For the CDR3, the DNA is TGTGCCAGCAGTTACGCCTTGGAGGGTAGAGCCAAAAACATTCAGTACTTC. Amino acid sequence: CASSYALEGRAKNIQYF.

The CDR3 here is CSGGAGVHEQYF. The CDR3 nucleotides are TGCAGTGGAGGAGCGGGAGTTCACGAGCAGTACTTC. The rearrangement uses TRBV20-1 and TRBJ2-5, with 8 bases identical to TRBD2. The J call may be wrong; the DNA end is better matched by TRBJ2-7. Germline V lookup: CDR1 DFQATT, CDR2 SNEGSKA (reference sequence). The CDR3 covers 12 residues.

The gene calls are TRBV18 and TRBJ2-4; TRBD2 matches 7 bases. Germline V gene lookup returns CDR1 KGHSH and CDR2 LQKENI. The CDR3 runs to 14 residues. With 3 bases clipped from V and 13 bases from J, the junction kept 12 bases outside the gene matches. CDR3 nucleotide sequence: TGTGCCAGCTCACCGAGCGGCCTGGCGGGGGAGCAGTACTTC. Translating gives CASSPSGLAGEQYF.

This clonotype was counted a few times. This chain links TRBV5-1 with TRBJ1-6, with 11 nucleotides matching TRBD1. This CDR3 has 15 residues. From germline, CDR1 is SGHRS and CDR2 YFSETQ. Unmatched junction bases numbered 2, after V lost 0 bases and J lost 9 bases. The CDR3 sequence is CASSLDGQGASPLHF. CDR3 in DNA: TGCGCCAGCAGCTTGGACGGACAGGGGGCTTCACCCCTCCACTTT.

This clonotype was detected only a few times. The chain couples TRBV5-1 to TRBJ2-2; D not certain. This CDR3 contains 12 residues. Trimming pared 7 bases from V and 5 bases from J, leaving 9 bases between. Germline V gene sequence: CDR1 SGHRS, CDR2 YFSETQ. CDR3 in DNA: TGCGCCAGCCGCCCTGGGACCGGGGAGCTGTTTTTT. Its protein product is CASRPGTGELFF.

This clonotype showed up just a few times. The chain joins TRBV27 to TRBJ1-4, with 11 bases identical to TRBD1. Germline V gives CDR1 MNHEY, CDR2 SMNVEV (reference sequence). The V segment lost 6 bases and the J segment 11 bases; nucleotides outside the gene matches: 2. The CDR3 loop spans 12 amino acids. CDR3 sequence reads: CASRGTGGKLFF. The CDR3 nucleotides are TGTGCCAGCAGGGGGACAGGGGGGAAACTGTTTTTT.

The table lists this clonotype with many counts. The chain combines TRBV12-3 or TRBV12-4 with TRBJ1-2, with TRBD1 as a possible D gene (5 bases). This CDR3 spans 16 amino acids. V was shortened by 2 bases and J by 0 bases, with 13 bases between the two germline ends. The CDR3 loop reads CASSLRQLFTNYGYTF. The CDR3 DNA reads as TGTGCCAGCAGTTTAAGACAGCTATTTACTAACTATGGCTACACCTTC.

V is TRBV30 and J is TRBJ2-7, with 8 bases aligning to TRBD2. This CDR3 is built from 15 residues. Germline values: CDR1 GTSNPN, CDR2 SVGIG (reference sequence). V lost 2 bases, J lost 6 bases, and 12 bases stayed unmatched. Here the CDR3 DNA reads TGTGCCTGGAGTCCCGCCCTAGCGGGTGTTGTCGAGCAGTACTTC. Amino acid sequence: CAWSPALAGVVEQYF. Combining the CDR3 with reference TRBV30 and TRBJ2-7 gives the whole variable domain SQTIHQWPATLVQPVGSPLSLECTVEGTSNPNLYWYRQAAGRGLQLLFYSVGIGQISSEVPQNLSASRPQDRQFILSSKKLLLSDSGFYLCAWSPALAGVVEQYFGPGTRLTVT.

A remark on this clonotype: Since a much larger clone is just one base distant, this may be a read error. This chain uses TRBV29-1 with TRBJ2-7; D may be TRBD1 (5 bases). Germline CDR1 and CDR2: SQVTM and ANQGSEA. The ends were cut back, 6 bases at V and 2 bases at J, with 14 bases in the middle. The CDR3 sequence is 13 residues long. CDR3 amino acids: CSVLETDTYEQYF. As DNA, the CDR3 is TGCAGCGTCCTTGAGACGGACACCTACGAGCAGTACTTC.

As concerns this clonotype: Since a much larger clone is just one base distant, this may be a read error. This chain connects TRBV6-6 to TRBJ2-4, with TRBD2 matching 7 bases. CDR1 and CDR2 (germline): MNHNY, SVGAGI (reference sequence). CDR3 length: 13 amino acids. The ends lost 8 bases at V and 13 bases at J; junction bases unmatched: 14. DNA for the CDR3: TGTGCCAGCCACCGGGACTATACCTACGGGCAGTACTTC. This codes for CASHRDYTYGQYF.

The DNA for the CDR3 is TGCGCCAGCAGCCGTGGACTAGCGGGAGGATCCTTCTCCTACAATGAGCAGTTCTTC. It specifies CASSRGLAGGSFSYNEQFF. The chain carries TRBV4-1 and TRBJ2-1, with TRBD2 identical over 14 bases. CDR1 MGHRA and CDR2 YSYEKL come from the germline V gene. CDR3 length: 19 residues. The junction had 8 bases not matched to a gene; V was cut back by 4 bases and J by 0 bases.

This chain uses TRBV4-3 with TRBJ2-7; D is undetermined. The J call may be incorrect, as the DNA end agrees better with TRBJ2-5. The CDR3 totals 13 residues. The germline CDR1 and CDR2 sequences are LGHNA and YSLEER. CDR3 coding DNA: TGCGCCAGCAGCCAAGAACCCAGTGGGACCCAGTACTTC. Translation gives CASSQEPSGTQYF.

This clonotype was detected a few times. V and J are TRBV15 and TRBJ1-5; 10 bases match TRBD1. CDR1 and CDR2 (germline): LNHNV, YYDKDF (reference sequence). The CDR3 length is 15 residues. J gave up 6 bases and V 3 bases, and 5 bases lay outside the gene matches. The DNA for the CDR3 is TGTGCCACCAGCAGTTCCGGGACAGGGGTTCAGCCCCAGCATTTT. Translating gives CATSSSGTGVQPQHF.

The J gene is TRBJ2-2, the V gene TRBV10-2; either TRBD1 or TRBD2 may supply D (5 bases each). The CDR3 has 16 residues. Germline assignment: CDR1 WSHSY and CDR2 SAAADI. Trimming shortened V by 8 bases and J by 3 bases, and 19 bases separated the two germline ends. The CDR3 coding sequence is TGCGCCAGCCGATTTCGGGGCTCCCCAGACACCGGGGAGCTGTTTTTT. This sequence encodes CASRFRGSPDTGELFF.

This clonotype was counted many times. V usage is TRBV10-2 and J usage is TRBJ1-5; no reliable D call. The V end was cut by 0 bases, the J end by 12 bases, with 21 bases between. Germline values: CDR1 WSHSY, CDR2 SAAADI. The CDR3 runs 16 residues. CDR3: CASSESTRERWANQHF. The CDR3 region has the DNA TGCGCCAGCAGTGAGTCGACTCGGGAACGTTGGGCCAACCAGCATTTT.

In nucleotides, the CDR3 is TGTGCCAGCAGTGGCGGGGGCCTCCAGGGTGGCCAGTACTTC. Translated: CASSGGGLQGGQYF. The rearrangement uses TRBV2 and TRBJ2-5; possible D gene TRBD2, 7 bases. This CDR3 has 14 residues. V was clipped by 4 bases and J by 10 bases, with 19 bases between them. Germline loops: CDR1 SNHLY, CDR2 FYNNEI.

The table lists this clonotype with many counts. V gene TRBV5-1 combines with J gene TRBJ2-5; D perhaps matches TRBD1 (5 bases). The germline gives CDR1 SGHRS, CDR2 YFSETQ. CDR3 length: 18 residues. V was pared by 2 bases and J by 1 base, with 21 bases between. The CDR3 loop reads CASSLSIRTGLSQETQYF. CDR3 bases: TGCGCCAGCAGCTTATCAATACGAACAGGTTTGTCCCAAGAGACCCAGTACTTC.

The gene calls are TRBV3-1 and TRBJ2-1, with TRBD2 matching 9 bases. CDR3 length: 17 amino acids. The V segment lost 0 bases and the J segment 8 bases; nucleotides outside the gene matches: 11. The germline gives CDR1 LGHDT, CDR2 YNNKEL (reference sequence). Written as DNA, the CDR3 is TGTGCCAGCAGCCAAGATTACCTAGCGGGGTTTGCGTATGAGCAGTTCTTC. This sequence encodes CASSQDYLAGFAYEQFF.

This clonotype was found many times. J is TRBJ2-1 and V is TRBV25-1; the match to TRBD2 covers 11 bases. The V segment lost 4 bases and the J segment 3 bases; nucleotides outside the gene matches: 2. Per the germline V gene, CDR1 is MGHDK and CDR2 is SYGVNS. The CDR3 contains 15 residues. CDR3 sequence reads: CASSAGTSGYNEQFF. The CDR3 bases are TGTGCCAGCAGTGCTGGGACTAGCGGCTACAATGAGCAGTTCTTC.